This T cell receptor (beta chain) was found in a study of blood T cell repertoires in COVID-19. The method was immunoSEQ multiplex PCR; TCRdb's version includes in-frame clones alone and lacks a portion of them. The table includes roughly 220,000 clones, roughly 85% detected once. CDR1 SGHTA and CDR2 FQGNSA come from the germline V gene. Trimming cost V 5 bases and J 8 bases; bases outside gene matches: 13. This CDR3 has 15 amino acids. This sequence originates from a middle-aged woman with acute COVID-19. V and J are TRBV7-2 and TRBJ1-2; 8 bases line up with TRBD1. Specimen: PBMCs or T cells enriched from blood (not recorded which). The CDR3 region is CASSLETGAFPGYTF. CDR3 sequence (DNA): TGTGCCAGCAGCCTCGAGACAGGGGCCTTTCCGGGCTACACCTTC. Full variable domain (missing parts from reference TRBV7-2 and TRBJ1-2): GAGVSQSPSNKVTEKGKDVELRCDPISGHTALYWYRQSLGQGLEFLIYFQGNSAPDKSGLPSDRFSAERTGGSVSTLTIQRTQQEDSAVYLCASSLETGAFPGYTFGSGTRLTVV.